Shown below are 22 T cell receptor beta chains from a single sample sequenced in a study of blood T cells in healthy people across ages. Together with a sample-barcoded 5' primer, a J-beta primer mix was included in a second PCR lasting roughly 6 to 12 cycles. TCRdb called the 5' RACE reads again in MiXCR, with one record for every CDR3 protein. The table records about 800,000 distinct CDR3 sequences, 35% to 60% of them present only once. The specimen sequenced was blood. The receptors were gathered from an elderly man in good health.

J is TRBJ1-1 and V is TRBV5-5; D may be TRBD1 (5 bases). This CDR3 is 16 amino acids long. Germline CDR1 and CDR2: SGHKS and YYEKEE (reference sequence). V lost 4 bases, J lost 0 bases, and 16 bases lay in between. CDR3 in DNA: TGTGCCAGCAGCCCCCGAGGTCGGGGGATGAACACTGAAGCTTTCTTT. Translating gives CASSPRGRGMNTEAFF.

The genes are TRBV24-1 and TRBJ2-1, with D perhaps TRBD1 or TRBD2 (5 bases each). The CDR3 is made up of 13 amino acids. V dropped 0 bases and J dropped 14 bases, with 13 bases sitting between them. Germline CDR1 reads KGHDR; CDR2 reads SFDVKD. CDR3 protein: CATSDLMYGTKFF. CDR3 nucleotides: TGTGCCACCAGTGATTTGATGTACGGGACCAAGTTCTTC.

This clonotype was observed a few times. V gene TRBV10-3 combines with J gene TRBJ2-7; 9 bases line up with TRBD1. V lost 3 bases to trimming and J lost 0 bases; unmatched junction nucleotides: 3. This CDR3 contains 15 residues. Germline CDR1 reads ENHRY; CDR2 reads SYGVKD. The CDR3 spells CAISERQGVSYEQYF. The CDR3, as DNA: TGTGCCATCAGTGAAAGACAGGGGGTCTCCTACGAGCAGTACTTC.

V and J are TRBV27 and TRBJ2-3; maybe TRBD2 (6 bases). CDR1 and CDR2 (germline): MNHEY, SMNVEV (reference sequence). The CDR3 is made up of 15 amino acids. With 6 bases removed from V and 0 bases from J, the gap between germline ends came to 13 bases. CDR3 sequence reads: CASSEGTFSTDTQYF. The CDR3 coding sequence is TGTGCCAGCAGCGAAGGGACTTTTAGCACAGATACGCAGTATTTT.

Points on this clonotype: One base away lies a much larger clone, so this may be a sequencing read error. The chain is built from TRBV20-1 and TRBJ2-3; 9 positions match TRBD2. CDR3 length equals 15 residues. CDR1 is DFQATT, CDR2 SNEGSKA, per germline (reference sequence). Here the CDR3 reads CGARRREGRTDTQYF. DNA for the CDR3: TGCGGTGCTAGACGGCGGGAGGGCAGGACAGATACGCAGTATTTT.

The rearrangement joins TRBV28 to TRBJ2-1; no definite D call. The ends were cut back, 3 bases at V and 0 bases at J, with 12 bases in the middle. The CDR3 length is 16 residues. CDR1 and CDR2 (germline): MDHEN, SYDVKM. The DNA of the CDR3 is TGTGCCAGCAGTTTCCCAGACCCGAGCTCCTACAATGAGCAGTTCTTC. It codes for CASSFPDPSSYNEQFF.

CDR3: CASNSRAGNTGELFF. The DNA for the CDR3 is TGTGCCAGCAATTCGAGGGCCGGCAACACCGGGGAGCTGTTTTTT. The gene calls are TRBV28 and TRBJ2-2; tentatively, D is TRBD2 (5 bases). CDR1 MDHEN and CDR2 SYDVKM come from the germline V gene. The CDR3 is 15 residues long. The V gene lost 7 bases and the J gene lost 2 bases, with 14 bases spanning the gap.

The genes are TRBV29-1 and TRBJ2-5, with TRBD2 matching 7 bases. This CDR3 has 15 amino acids. Germline V gene lookup returns CDR1 SQVTM and CDR2 ANQGSEA. Germline trimming cut 5 bases from V and 11 bases from J; bases unmatched to any gene: 20. CDR3 in DNA: TGCAGCGTTCACGGGGGGAAGGGAGTGGGCAATGAGCAGTACTTC. Translated: CSVHGGKGVGNEQYF.

The sample holds many counts of this clonotype. The rearrangement links TRBV29-1 to TRBJ2-7; D gene ambiguous. The germline V gene encodes CDR1 SQVTM and CDR2 ANQGSEA. The CDR3 is 13 amino acids. Trimming removed 6 bases from V and 3 bases from J, with 15 bases in between. CDR3 residues: CSVALGNLYEQYF. The DNA of the CDR3 is TGCAGCGTGGCCCTAGGAAACCTCTACGAGCAGTACTTC.

The V gene is TRBV7-2, the J gene TRBJ2-4; the D is unclear. The length of the CDR3 is 14 residues. Trimming cost V 3 bases and J 0 bases, with 6 bases left between them. Germline-derived CDR1 and CDR2 are SGHTA and FQGNSA. In nucleotides, the CDR3 is TGTGCCAGCAGCTTCCGACAAGCCAAAAACATTCAGTACTTC. As protein: CASSFRQAKNIQYF.

The chain uses TRBV20-1 and TRBJ2-3; 8 nucleotides line up with TRBD1. The CDR3 contains 14 residues. The J segment lost 4 bases and the V segment lost 1 base, leaving 4 bases of the junction unmatched. Germline V lookup: CDR1 DFQATT, CDR2 SNEGSKA (reference sequence). The CDR3 loop is CSARVGQVSDTQYF. In DNA, the CDR3 is TGCAGTGCTAGAGTGGGACAGGTGTCAGATACGCAGTATTTT.

This chain connects TRBV12-3 or TRBV12-4 to TRBJ2-2, with D tentatively TRBD1 (5 bases). This CDR3 is 15 amino acids long. Trimming took 8 bases from V and 6 from J, leaving 19 bases between them. The CDR3: CASAQQVLPPGELFF. The CDR3 bases are TGTGCCAGCGCCCAACAGGTCCTTCCCCCCGGGGAGCTGTTTTTT.

The CDR3 DNA follows: TGTGCCAGCAGCGTAATGCCGAACACTGAAGCTTTCTTT. The encoded protein is CASSVMPNTEAFF. The J gene is TRBJ1-1, the V gene TRBV7-3; no reliable D call. V was trimmed by 5 bases and J by 1 base, leaving 8 bases between them. The CDR3 contains 13 residues. CDR1 is SGHTA, CDR2 FQGTGA, per germline.

This clonotype was seen a few times. V is TRBV15 and J is TRBJ1-6; unclear D gene. The CDR3 is 14 residues long. Germline loops: CDR1 LNHNV, CDR2 YYDKDF (reference sequence). With 2 bases removed from V and 10 bases from J, the gap between germline ends came to 12 bases. CDR3 in amino acids: CATSRNEEYSPLHF. In DNA form, the CDR3 reads TGTGCCACCAGCAGAAATGAGGAATACTCACCCCTCCACTTT.

V and J are TRBV24-1 and TRBJ2-1; tentative D call: TRBD2 (6 bases). In germline, CDR1 is KGHDR, CDR2 SFDVKD. There are 16 residues in the CDR3. The V and J ends lost 1 base and 5 bases respectively, with 14 bases between them. CDR3 residues: CATSDFEAGLNNEQFF. The CDR3 DNA reads TGTGCCACCAGTGATTTCGAAGCGGGCTTAAACAATGAGCAGTTCTTC.

On this clonotype: This sequence may be a read error, since a much larger clone differs from it by one base. The gene calls are TRBV7-2 and TRBJ2-1, with TRBD2 identical over 10 bases. Germline assignment: CDR1 SGHTA and CDR2 FQGNSA. The CDR3 spans 14 residues. V gave up 5 bases and J gave up 8 bases; unmatched junction bases: 6. The CDR3 nucleotides are TGTGCCAGCAGCGTACACCTAGCGGGAGATGAGCAGTTCTTC. It yields the protein CASSVHLAGDEQFF.

CDR3 region: CASSEALGSGSDTQYF. The CDR3 DNA reads as TGTGCCAGCAGTGAAGCGCTCGGTAGCGGGAGTGATACGCAGTATTTT. The rearrangement uses TRBV6-1 and TRBJ2-3; TRBD2 agrees at 9 bases. Germline CDR1 and CDR2: MNHNS and SASEGT. The length of the CDR3 is 16 residues. V lost 0 bases and J lost 6; bases outside the gene matches: 7.

The chain is built from TRBV3-1 and TRBJ2-1, with 15 bases identical to TRBD2. Germline V gene data show CDR1 as LGHDT and CDR2 as YNNKEL (reference sequence). Trimming removed 0 bases from V and 0 bases from J; junction bases left unmatched: 6. The length of the CDR3 is 20 residues. CDR3 residues: CASSQDPGTSGRSSYNEQFF. As DNA, the CDR3 is TGTGCCAGCAGCCAAGACCCGGGGACTAGCGGGAGGTCCTCCTACAATGAGCAGTTCTTC.

The J gene is TRBJ2-3, the V gene TRBV5-1; 8 nucleotides agree with TRBD1. Germline V CDR1 and CDR2: SGHRS, YFSETQ. CDR3 length: 17 residues. V trimming: 3 bases; J trimming: 4 bases; junction bases outside the gene matches: 13. The CDR3 DNA sequence: TGCGCCAGCAGCTCCCTGGACAGGGAGTTTTTAGCAGATACGCAGTATTTT. Its protein is CASSSLDREFLADTQYF. The variable domain in full, completed from reference TRBV5-1 and TRBJ2-3, reads KAGVTQTPRYLIKTRGQQVTLSCSPISGHRSVSWYQQTPGQGLQFLFEYFSETQRNKGNFPGRFSGRQFSNSRSEMNVSTLELGDSALYLCASSSLDREFLADTQYFGPGTRLTVL.

This clonotype was counted many times. The chain has TRBV12-3 or TRBV12-4 and TRBJ2-3, with 10 bases matching TRBD2. This CDR3 region has 18 residues. The V gene end was trimmed by 3 bases and the J gene end by 3 bases; junction bases not matched to a gene: 12. The CDR3 sequence: CASSFSLAGIRITDTQYF. CDR3 nucleotides: TGTGCCAGCAGTTTCTCACTAGCGGGAATCCGCATTACAGATACGCAGTATTTT.

This rearrangement joins TRBV7-2 to TRBJ2-7; weak D call: TRBD1 (6 bases). The J call is uncertain, as TRBJ2-5 better fits the DNA end. CDR3 length: 16 amino acids. Germline loops: CDR1 SGHTA, CDR2 FQGNSA. CDR3 amino acids: CASSLVLQGRGETQYF. The CDR3 DNA follows: TGTGCCAGCAGCTTAGTACTTCAGGGGCGTGGAGAGACCCAGTACTTC.

This chain links TRBV6-6 with TRBJ2-7; 7 bases match TRBD1. This CDR3 is built from 14 residues. Germline-derived CDR1 and CDR2 are MNHNY and SVGAGI (reference sequence). V lost 6 bases to trimming and J lost 1 base; unmatched junction nucleotides: 6. The chain's CDR3 is CASSLRDSSYEQYF. The CDR3, as DNA: TGTGCCAGCAGCCTAAGGGACAGTTCCTACGAGCAGTACTTC.